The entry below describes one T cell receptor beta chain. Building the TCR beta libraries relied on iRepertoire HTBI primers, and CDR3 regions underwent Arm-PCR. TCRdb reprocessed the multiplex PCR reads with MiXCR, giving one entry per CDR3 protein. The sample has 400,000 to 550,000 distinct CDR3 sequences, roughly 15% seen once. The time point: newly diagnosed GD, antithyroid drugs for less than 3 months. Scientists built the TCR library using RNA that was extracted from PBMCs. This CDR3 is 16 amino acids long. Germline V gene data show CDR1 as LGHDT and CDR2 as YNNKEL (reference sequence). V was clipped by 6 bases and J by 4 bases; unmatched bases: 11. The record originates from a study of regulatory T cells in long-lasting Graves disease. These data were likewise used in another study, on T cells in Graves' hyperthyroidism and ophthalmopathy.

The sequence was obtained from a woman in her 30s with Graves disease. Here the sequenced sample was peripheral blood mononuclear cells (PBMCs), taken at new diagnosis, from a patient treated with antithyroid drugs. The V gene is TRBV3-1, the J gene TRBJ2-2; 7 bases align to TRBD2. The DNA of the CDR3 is TGTGCCAGCAGTTACTGGGCGGGAGCGGGCACCGGGGAGCTGTTTTTT. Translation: CASSYWAGAGTGELFF.